The entry below gives a single T cell receptor beta chain sequence along with its context. Authors' methods: Estimation of nucleated cell counts was performed using reference gene primer amplification. The protocol was immunoSEQ multiplex PCR, while the TCRdb copy is restricted to in-frame clones and leaves out a portion. The DNA was the basis for D and trimming; V, J and clone size are from that table. The repertoire includes about 150,000 clones, 70% to 90% of them detected once, and more than 2% sits in the top ten. Germline CDR1 is SGDLS and CDR2 is YYNGEE. Trimming took 3 bases from V and 0 from J, leaving 12 bases between them. The CDR3 runs 15 residues. This entry belongs to a study of blood T cell repertoires in COVID-19. Study-wide background: Spain, Italy and the United States supplied samples that represented acute and convalescent COVID-19.

The rearrangement uses TRBV9 and TRBJ1-1; possible D gene TRBD1, 5 bases. The sequence was collected from a woman aged 70-85 years with acute or convalescent COVID-19. Sequencing was carried out using peripheral blood. CDR3 protein: CASSASTGLNTEAFF. CDR3 DNA sequence: TGTGCCAGCAGCGCTTCTACAGGCCTGAACACTGAAGCTTTCTTT.